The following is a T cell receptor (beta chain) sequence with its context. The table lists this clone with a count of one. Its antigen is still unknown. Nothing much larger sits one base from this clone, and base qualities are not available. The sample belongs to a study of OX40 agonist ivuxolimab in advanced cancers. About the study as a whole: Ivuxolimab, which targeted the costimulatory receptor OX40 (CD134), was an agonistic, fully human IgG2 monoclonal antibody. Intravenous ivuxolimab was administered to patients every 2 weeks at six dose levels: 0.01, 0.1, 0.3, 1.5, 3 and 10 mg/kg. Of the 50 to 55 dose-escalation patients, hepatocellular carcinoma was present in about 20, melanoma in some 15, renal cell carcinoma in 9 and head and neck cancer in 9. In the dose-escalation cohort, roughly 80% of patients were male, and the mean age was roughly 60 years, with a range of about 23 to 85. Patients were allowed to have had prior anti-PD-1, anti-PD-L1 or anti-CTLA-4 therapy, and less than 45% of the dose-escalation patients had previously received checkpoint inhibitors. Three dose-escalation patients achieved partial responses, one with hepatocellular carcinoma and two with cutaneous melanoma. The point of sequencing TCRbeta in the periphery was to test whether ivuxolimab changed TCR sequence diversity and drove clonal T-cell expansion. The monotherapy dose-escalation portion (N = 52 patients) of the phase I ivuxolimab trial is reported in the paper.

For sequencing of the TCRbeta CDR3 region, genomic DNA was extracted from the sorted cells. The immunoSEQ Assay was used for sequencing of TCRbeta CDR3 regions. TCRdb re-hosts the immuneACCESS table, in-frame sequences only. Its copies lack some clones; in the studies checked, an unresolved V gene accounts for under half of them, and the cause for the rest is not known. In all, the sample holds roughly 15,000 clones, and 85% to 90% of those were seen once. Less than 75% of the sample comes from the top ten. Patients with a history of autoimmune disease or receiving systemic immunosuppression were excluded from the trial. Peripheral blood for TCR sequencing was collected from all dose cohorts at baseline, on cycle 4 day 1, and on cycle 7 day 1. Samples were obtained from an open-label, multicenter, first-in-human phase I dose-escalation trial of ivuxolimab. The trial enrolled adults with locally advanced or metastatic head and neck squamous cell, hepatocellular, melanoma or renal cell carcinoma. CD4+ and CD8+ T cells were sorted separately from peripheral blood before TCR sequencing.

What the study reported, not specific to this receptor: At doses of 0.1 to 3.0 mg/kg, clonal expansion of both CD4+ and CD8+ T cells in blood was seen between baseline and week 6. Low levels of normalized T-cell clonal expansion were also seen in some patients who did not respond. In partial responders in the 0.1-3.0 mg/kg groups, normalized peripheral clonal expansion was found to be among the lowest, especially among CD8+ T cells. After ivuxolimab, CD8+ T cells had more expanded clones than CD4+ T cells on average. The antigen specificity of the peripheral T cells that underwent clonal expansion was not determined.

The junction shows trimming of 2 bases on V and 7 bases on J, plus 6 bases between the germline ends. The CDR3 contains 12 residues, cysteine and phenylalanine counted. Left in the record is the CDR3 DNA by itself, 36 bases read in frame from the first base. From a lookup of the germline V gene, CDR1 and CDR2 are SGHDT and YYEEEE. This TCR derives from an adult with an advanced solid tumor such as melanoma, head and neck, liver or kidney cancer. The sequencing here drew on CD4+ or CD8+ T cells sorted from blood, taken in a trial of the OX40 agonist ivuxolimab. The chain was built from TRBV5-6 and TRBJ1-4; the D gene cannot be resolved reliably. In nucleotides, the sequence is TGTGCCAGCAGCTTCTTGGGTGAAAAACTGTTTTTT. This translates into CASSFLGEKLFF. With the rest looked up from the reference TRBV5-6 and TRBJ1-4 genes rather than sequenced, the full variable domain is DAGVTQSPTHLIKTRGQQVTLRCSPKSGHDTVSWYQQALGQGPQFIFQYYEEEERQRGNFPDRFSGHQFPNYSSELNVNALLLGDSALYLCASSFLGEKLFFGSGTQLSVL.